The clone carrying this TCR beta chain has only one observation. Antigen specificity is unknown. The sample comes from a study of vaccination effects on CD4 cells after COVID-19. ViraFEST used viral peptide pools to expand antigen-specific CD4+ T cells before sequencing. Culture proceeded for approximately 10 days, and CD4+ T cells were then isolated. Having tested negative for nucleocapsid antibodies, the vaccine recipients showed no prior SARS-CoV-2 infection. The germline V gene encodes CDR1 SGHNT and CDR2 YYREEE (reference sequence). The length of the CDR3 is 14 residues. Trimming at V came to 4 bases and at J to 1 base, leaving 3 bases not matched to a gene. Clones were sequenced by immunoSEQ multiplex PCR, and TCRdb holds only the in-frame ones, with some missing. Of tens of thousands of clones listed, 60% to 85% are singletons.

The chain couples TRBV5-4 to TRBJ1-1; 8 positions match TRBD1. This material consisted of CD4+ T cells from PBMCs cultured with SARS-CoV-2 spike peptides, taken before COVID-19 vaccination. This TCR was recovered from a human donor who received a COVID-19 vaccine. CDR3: CASSPTGANTEAFF. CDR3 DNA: TGTGCCAGCAGCCCGACAGGGGCGAACACTGAAGCTTTCTTT.